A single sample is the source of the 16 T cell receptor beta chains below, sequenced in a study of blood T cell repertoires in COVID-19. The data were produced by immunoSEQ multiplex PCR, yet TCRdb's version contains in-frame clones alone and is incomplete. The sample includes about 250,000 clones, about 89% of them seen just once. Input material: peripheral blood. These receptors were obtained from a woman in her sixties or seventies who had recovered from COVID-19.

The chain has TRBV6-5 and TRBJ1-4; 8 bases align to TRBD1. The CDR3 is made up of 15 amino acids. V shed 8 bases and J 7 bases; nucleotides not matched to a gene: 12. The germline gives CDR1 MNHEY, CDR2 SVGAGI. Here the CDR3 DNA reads TGTGCCAGCGGGAGGACAGGGACTTTCGGTGAAAAACTGTTTTTT. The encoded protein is CASGRTGTFGEKLFF.

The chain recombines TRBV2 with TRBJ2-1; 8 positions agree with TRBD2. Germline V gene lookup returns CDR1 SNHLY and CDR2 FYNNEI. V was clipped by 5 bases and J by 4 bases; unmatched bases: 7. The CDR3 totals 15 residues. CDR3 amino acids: CASSKSGGPYNEQFF. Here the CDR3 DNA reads TGTGCCAGCAGTAAGAGCGGGGGCCCATACAATGAGCAGTTCTTC.

The CDR3 sequence: CSVIRDWGEKLFF. DNA for the CDR3: TGCAGCGTTATCCGGGATTGGGGTGAAAAACTGTTTTTT. The rearrangement links TRBV29-1 to TRBJ1-4; D not certain. The germline V gene has CDR1 SQVTM and CDR2 ANQGSEA. V was clipped by 5 bases and J by 7 bases, with 14 bases between them. The CDR3 spans 13 residues. Combining the CDR3 with reference TRBV29-1 and TRBJ1-4 gives the whole variable domain SAVISQKPSRDICQRGTSLTIQCQVDSQVTMMFWYRQQPGQSLTLIATANQGSEATYESGFVIDKFPISRPNLTFSTLTVSNMSPEDSSIYLCSVIRDWGEKLFFGSGTQLSVL.

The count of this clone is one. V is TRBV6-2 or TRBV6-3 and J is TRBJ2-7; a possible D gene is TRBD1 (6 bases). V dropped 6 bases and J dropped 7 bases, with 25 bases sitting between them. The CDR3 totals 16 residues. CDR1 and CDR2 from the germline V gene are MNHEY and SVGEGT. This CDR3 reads CASRYGTREPVREQYF. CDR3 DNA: TGTGCCAGCAGGTACGGGACACGGGAACCCGTACGGGAGCAGTACTTC.

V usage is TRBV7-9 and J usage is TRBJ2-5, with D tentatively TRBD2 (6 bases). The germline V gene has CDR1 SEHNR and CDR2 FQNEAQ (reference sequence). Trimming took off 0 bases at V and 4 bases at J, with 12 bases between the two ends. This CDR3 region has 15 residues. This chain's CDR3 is CASSLAGRGRETQYF. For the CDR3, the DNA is TGTGCCAGCAGCTTAGCGGGGCGGGGAAGAGAGACCCAGTACTTC.

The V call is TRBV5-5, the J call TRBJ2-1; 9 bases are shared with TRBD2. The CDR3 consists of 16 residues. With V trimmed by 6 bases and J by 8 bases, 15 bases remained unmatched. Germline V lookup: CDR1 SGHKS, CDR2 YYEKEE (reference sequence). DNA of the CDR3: TGTGCCAGCACCATTACCGGGACTAGCACCTTTCATGAGCAGTTCTTC. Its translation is CASTITGTSTFHEQFF.

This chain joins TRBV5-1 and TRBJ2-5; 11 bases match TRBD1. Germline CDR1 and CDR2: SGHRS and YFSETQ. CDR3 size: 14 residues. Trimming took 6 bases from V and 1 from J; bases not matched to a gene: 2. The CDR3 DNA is TGCGCCAGCACAGGGACAGGGGGCCAAGAGACCCAGTACTTC. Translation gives CASTGTGGQETQYF.

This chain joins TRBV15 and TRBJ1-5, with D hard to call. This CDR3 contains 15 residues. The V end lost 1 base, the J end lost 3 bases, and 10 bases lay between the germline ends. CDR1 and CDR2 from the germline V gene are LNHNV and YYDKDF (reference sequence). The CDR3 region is CATSRGSQANQPQHF. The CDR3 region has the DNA TGTGCCACCAGCAGAGGGTCGCAGGCCAATCAGCCCCAGCATTTT.

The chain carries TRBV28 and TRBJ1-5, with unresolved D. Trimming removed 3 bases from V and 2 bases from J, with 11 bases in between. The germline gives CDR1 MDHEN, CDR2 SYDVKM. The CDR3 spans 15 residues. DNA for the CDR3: TGTGCCAGCAGTTTGAGGATCGTGGGCAATCAGCCCCAGCATTTT. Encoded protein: CASSLRIVGNQPQHF. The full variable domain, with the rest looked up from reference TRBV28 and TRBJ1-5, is DVKVTQSSRYLVKRTGEKVFLECVQDMDHENMFWYRQDPGLGLRLIYFSYDVKMKEKGDIPEGYSVSREKKERFSLILESASTNQTSMYLCASSLRIVGNQPQHFGDGTRLSIL.

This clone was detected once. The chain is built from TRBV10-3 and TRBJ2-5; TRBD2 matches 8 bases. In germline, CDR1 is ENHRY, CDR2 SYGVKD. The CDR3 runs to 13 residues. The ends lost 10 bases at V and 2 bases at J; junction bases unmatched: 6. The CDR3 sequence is CATCSGVQETQYF. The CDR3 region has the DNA TGTGCCACCTGTAGCGGGGTACAAGAGACCCAGTACTTC.

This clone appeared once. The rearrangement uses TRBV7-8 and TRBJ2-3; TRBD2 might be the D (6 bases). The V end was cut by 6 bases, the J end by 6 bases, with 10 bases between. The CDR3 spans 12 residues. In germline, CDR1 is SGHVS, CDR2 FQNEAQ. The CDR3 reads CASRPGVDTQYF. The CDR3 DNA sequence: TGTGCCAGCAGGCCGGGGGTGGATACGCAGTATTTT.

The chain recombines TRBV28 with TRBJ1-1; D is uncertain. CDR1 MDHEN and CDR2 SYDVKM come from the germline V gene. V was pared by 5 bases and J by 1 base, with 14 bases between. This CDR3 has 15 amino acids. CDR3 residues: CASSLLRERNTEAFF. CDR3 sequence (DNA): TGTGCCAGCAGTCTCCTTCGGGAAAGGAACACTGAAGCTTTCTTT.

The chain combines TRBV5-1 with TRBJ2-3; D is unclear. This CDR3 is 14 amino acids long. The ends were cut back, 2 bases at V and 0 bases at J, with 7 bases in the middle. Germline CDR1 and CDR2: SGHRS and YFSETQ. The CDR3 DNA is TGCGCCAGCAGCTTAATCACTAGCACAGATACGCAGTATTTT. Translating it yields CASSLITSTDTQYF.

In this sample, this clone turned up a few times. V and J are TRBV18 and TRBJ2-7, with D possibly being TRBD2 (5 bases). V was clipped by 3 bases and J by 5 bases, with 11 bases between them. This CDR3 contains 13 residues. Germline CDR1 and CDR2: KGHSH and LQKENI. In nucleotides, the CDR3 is TGTGCCAGCTCACCCGGAGGCAACAACGAGCAGTACTTC. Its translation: CASSPGGNNEQYF.

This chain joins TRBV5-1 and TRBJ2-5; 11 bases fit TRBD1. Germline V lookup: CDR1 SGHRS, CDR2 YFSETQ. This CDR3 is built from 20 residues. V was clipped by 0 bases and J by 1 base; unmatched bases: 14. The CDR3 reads CASSLAPDRGRGSPQETQYF. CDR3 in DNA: TGCGCCAGCAGCTTGGCCCCGGACAGGGGGCGCGGATCCCCCCAAGAGACCCAGTACTTC.

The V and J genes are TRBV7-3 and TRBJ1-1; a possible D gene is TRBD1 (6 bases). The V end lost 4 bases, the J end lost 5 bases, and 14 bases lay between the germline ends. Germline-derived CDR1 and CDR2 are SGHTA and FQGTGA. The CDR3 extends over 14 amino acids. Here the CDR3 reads CASSSQGTGTEAFF. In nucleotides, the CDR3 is TGTGCCAGCAGCTCACAGGGTACGGGTACTGAAGCTTTCTTT.